Listed below are T cell receptor beta chains from one sample, sequenced in a study of T cell responses to AZD1222 COVID-19 vaccine. Profiled with immunoSEQ multiplex PCR; TCRdb holds only in-frame clones, not every one. The data contain 130,000 to 150,000 clones, approximately 89% of them singletons. The sequenced sample was peripheral blood, obtained 28 days after the second AZD1222 dose. The receptors here all came from an adult who received the AZD1222 COVID-19 vaccine. Each CDR3 is given with its conserved first and last residue. A D gene is named only where the DNA matches it firmly. Rows may omit the clone size; those that give it use once, few, many or a size class.

size	D	V	J	DNA	CDR3
few	TRBD1	TRBV11-2	TRBJ1-1	TGTGCCAGCAGCTTAGTGTCCCTCAGGACAGGAAACACTGAAGCTTTCTTT	CASSLVSLRTGNTEAFF
NA	NA	TRBV30	TRBJ2-3	TGTGCCTCCTCCCTAGGGGATACGCAGTATTTT	CASSLGDTQYF
NA	NA	TRBV6-2/TRBV6-3	TRBJ1-2	TGTGCCAGCAGTGGCGGGCGTTCCACCCCATATGGCTACACCTTC	CASSGGRSTPYGYTF
once	TRBD2	TRBV7-9	TRBJ2-1	TGTGCCAGCAGCCCCCCGTCTGACGCGGGAGTTTCCTACAATGAGCAGTTCTTC	CASSPPSDAGVSYNEQFF
NA	TRBD1	TRBV2	TRBJ1-2	TGTGCCAGCAGTGCCGACAGGGAGTATGGCTACACCTTC	CASSADREYGYTF
NA	TRBD2	TRBV27	TRBJ2-1	TGTGCCAGCAGCGCGGGACTAGCGGGAGGCAAACTCTACAATGAGCAGTTCTTC	CASSAGLAGGKLYNEQFF
NA	NA	TRBV18	TRBJ1-1	TGTGCCAGCTCACCCCCGACGGTGAACACTGAAGCTTTCTTT	CASSPPTVNTEAFF
few	NA	TRBV9	TRBJ2-2	TGTGCCAGCAGCGTAGTAACCGGGGAGCTGTTTTTT	CASSVVTGELFF
NA	NA	TRBV11-2	TRBJ2-3	TGTGCCAGCAGCTTAGATGACGGCGGAACAGATACGCAGTATTTT	CASSLDDGGTDTQYF
NA	TRBD2	TRBV4-1	TRBJ2-2	TGCGCCAGCAGCCAAGCTAGCGGAGGGTACACCGGGGAGCTGTTTTTT	CASSQASGGYTGELFF
NA	NA	TRBV30	TRBJ1-1	TGTGCCTGGAGCCAAAGGGACCCTCTGAACACTGAAGCTTTCTTT	CAWSQRDPLNTEAFF
NA	NA	TRBV25-1	TRBJ2-7	TGTGCCAGCAGTGCACACTCCTACGAGCAGTACTTC	CASSAHSYEQYF
NA	NA	TRBV7-3	TRBJ2-1	TGTGCCAGCAGCTTGGGGCCGTCGCCAAATGAGCAGTTCTTC	CASSLGPSPNEQFF
once	NA	TRBV27	TRBJ2-1	TGTGCCAGCCTTCCAGGGGACATGGAGCAGTTCTTC	CASLPGDMEQFF
NA	NA	TRBV5-1	TRBJ2-1	TGCGCCAGCAGCCCCGCTACTGACGTATACAATGAGCAGTTCTTC	CASSPATDVYNEQFF
NA	TRBD1	TRBV11-3	TRBJ2-3	TGTGCCAGCAGCTTAGGGGCTGGGACAGGGGGATACACAGATACGCAGTATTTT	CASSLGAGTGGYTDTQYF
NA	TRBD2	TRBV5-1	TRBJ2-1	TGCGCCAGCAGCCCGGTCGGTAGCGGGAGGATCGGGAACAATGAGCAGTTCTTC	CASSPVGSGRIGNNEQFF